The 6 T cell receptor beta chains below all came from one sample that was sequenced in a study of T cells in Graves' hyperthyroidism and ophthalmopathy. RNA transcripts yielded amplified TCR beta CDR3 regions. HTBI primers were the set used in a first-round RT-PCR of the TCR CDR3. TCRdb fed the multiplex PCR reads into MiXCR, producing one record per CDR3 protein. This table has hundreds of thousands of distinct CDR3 sequences, approximately 15% appearing once. Sequences were obtained from blood. All receptors come from a woman in her twenties or thirties with Graves' hyperthyroidism.

In this sample, this clonotype turned up a few times. The chain is built from TRBV5-1 and TRBJ1-6; D is possibly TRBD1 (6 bases). This CDR3 contains 15 residues. V dropped 2 bases and J dropped 5 bases, with 11 bases sitting between them. Germline V gives CDR1 SGHRS, CDR2 YFSETQ. The CDR3 sequence: CASSFQGTHNSPLHF. For the CDR3, the DNA is TGCGCCAGCAGCTTCCAGGGGACGCATAATTCACCCCTCCACTTT.

This clonotype was seen ten or more times. Its ends do not fully match the called genes, so a read error is possible. This chain links TRBV20-1 with TRBJ1-5; D is unresolved. CDR1 and CDR2 (germline): DFQATT, SNEGSKA (reference sequence). The CDR3 consists of 14 residues. The chain's CDR3 is CSARDGYSNQPQHF. CDR3 nucleotides: TGCAGTGCGAGAGACGGCTATAGCAATCAGCCCCAGCATTTT.

This clonotype was seen only a few times. The rearrangement uses TRBV25-1 and TRBJ2-5; 8 nucleotides agree with TRBD1. V dropped 4 bases and J dropped 4; count of bases not matched to a gene: 8. From germline, CDR1 is MGHDK and CDR2 SYGVNS. The CDR3 totals 15 residues. CDR3 DNA: TGTGCCAGCAGTGGGATGACAGGGGCGGCAGAGACCCAGTACTTC. Residues: CASSGMTGAAETQYF.

This clonotype showed up many times. The chain recombines TRBV6-2 or TRBV6-3 with TRBJ2-1; D uncertain. This CDR3 is built from 14 residues. Deletions cut 2 bases from V and 0 bases from J, with 5 bases between. Germline V gene lookup returns CDR1 MNHEY and CDR2 SVGEGT. CDR3 in amino acids: CASSYESSYNEQFF. CDR3 DNA sequence: TGTGCCAGCAGTTACGAGAGCTCCTACAATGAGCAGTTCTTC.

The chain has TRBV7-9 and TRBJ2-7; a weak D match, TRBD1 (6 bases). The CDR3 totals 12 residues. With 7 bases removed from V and 5 bases from J, the gap between germline ends came to 12 bases. CDR1 and CDR2 (germline): SEHNR, FQNEAQ (reference sequence). CDR3 bases: TGTGCCAGCAAAAAACAGGGCCACGAGCAGTACTTC. As protein: CASKKQGHEQYF.

The chain recombines TRBV3-1 with TRBJ2-7; 7 bases are a match to TRBD2. The ends lost 4 bases at V and 5 bases at J; junction bases unmatched: 8. Germline CDR1 reads LGHDT; CDR2 reads YNNKEL (reference sequence). CDR3 length equals 14 residues. DNA for the CDR3: TGTGCCAGCAGCCCCCGACGGGGAGGGAACGAGCAGTACTTC. This encodes CASSPRRGGNEQYF.